This paragraph covers one TCR beta chain sequence. Its specificity is not known. Trimming cost V 0 bases and J 3 bases, with 11 bases left between them. Germline V gene sequence: CDR1 SEHNR, CDR2 FQNEAQ (reference sequence). This CDR3 spans 15 amino acids. This sample is drawn from a study of a mutant IDH1 vaccine in newly diagnosed glioma. Across the study: Vaccination followed radiotherapy alone by 4-6 weeks, or accompanied temozolomide cycles. Beforehand, treatment had been radiotherapy, temozolomide, or both; the majority received both. Visit V12 was conducted at week 35 as the safety follow-up. Visit V13 came later, at week 47. Study results and limitations: Immune responses arising from the vaccine appeared in about 95% of patients.

Libraries were prepared by immunoSEQ multiplex PCR; TCRdb keeps only in-frame clonotypes and omits some of them. The table includes just under 70,000 clones, approximately 88% detected once. Described time point: week 35, safety follow-up. Topical imiquimod was applied with each vaccine dose, which held 300 ug of mutant IDH1 20-mer peptide. Sequenced here: PBMCs, sampled from a glioma patient whose treatment included an IDH1 peptide vaccine. The receptor was derived from a man aged 18-30 years with glioma. This chain joins TRBV7-9 and TRBJ1-2; no reliable D call. The CDR3 spells CASSLAADGYYGYTF. CDR3 nucleotide sequence: TGTGCCAGCAGCTTAGCTGCCGACGGATACTATGGCTACACCTTC. Full variable domain (missing parts from reference TRBV7-9 and TRBJ1-2): DTGVSQNPRHKITKRGQNVTFRCDPISEHNRLYWYRQTLGQGPEFLTYFQNEAQLEKSRLLSDRFSAERPKGSFSTLEIQRTEQGDSAMYLCASSLAADGYYGYTFGSGTRLTVV.